Below are 11 T cell receptor beta chains sequenced from a single sample in a study of blood T cell repertoires in COVID-19. Libraries were prepared by immunoSEQ multiplex PCR; TCRdb keeps only in-frame clonotypes and omits some of them. Among roughly 150,000 clones listed, more than 85% were seen once. The sequenced sample consisted of peripheral blood. Receptors were obtained from a woman in her sixties with COVID-19, enrolled during active disease.

A remark on this clone: Germline and junction disagree at one end, which may indicate a read error. The chain links TRBV6-5 to TRBJ2-5, with D possibly being TRBD1 (5 bases). CDR1 is MNHEY, CDR2 SVGAGI, per germline. The CDR3 runs 14 residues. CDR3: CATSFTGFQETQYF. CDR3 coding DNA: TGTGCCACCAGTTTTACAGGTTTCCAAGAGACCCAGTACTTC.

The chain employs TRBV7-2 and TRBJ1-1, with D unresolved. CDR3 length equals 12 residues. V was pared by 8 bases and J by 4 bases, with 11 bases between. The germline V gene encodes CDR1 SGHTA and CDR2 FQGNSA. The chain's CDR3 is CASRFGSTEAFF. The DNA for the CDR3 is TGTGCCAGCCGGTTTGGGAGCACTGAAGCTTTCTTT.

This clone was seen once. The chain couples TRBV3-1 (or the pseudogene TRBV3-2) to TRBJ2-2; TRBD2 is a possible D gene (5 bases). Germline values: CDR1 LGHDT, CDR2 YNNKEL (reference sequence). Trimming removed 3 bases from V and 2 bases from J, with 10 bases in between. The CDR3 is 15 amino acids. CDR3 loop: CASSHVLVNTGELFF. CDR3 nucleotides: TGTGCCAGCAGCCACGTACTAGTTAACACCGGGGAGCTGTTTTTT.

The chain combines TRBV18 with TRBJ1-2, with 7 bases fitting TRBD1. The CDR3 is 14 residues long. The V gene end was trimmed by 4 bases and the J gene end by 8 bases; junction bases not matched to a gene: 10. Germline CDR1 is KGHSH and CDR2 is LQKENI. The DNA for the CDR3 is TGTGCCAGCTCACTCTCCGGGACAGCCAAAGGCTACACCTTC. It yields the protein CASSLSGTAKGYTF.

CDR3 region: CASSYSQGSSSYEQYF. The CDR3 DNA is TGTGCCAGCAGTTACTCGCAGGGGTCGAGCTCCTACGAGCAGTACTTC. The chain uses TRBV6-5 and TRBJ2-7; D might be TRBD1 (6 bases). Looked up from germline, CDR1 is MNHEY and CDR2 is SVGAGI. CDR3 size: 16 residues. Trimming shortened V by 0 bases and J by 0 bases, and 12 bases separated the two germline ends.

V is TRBV15 and J is TRBJ1-2, with TRBD1 as a possible D gene (5 bases). V lost 3 bases and J 4 bases, leaving 12 bases between the germline ends. CDR3 size: 14 residues. Germline-derived CDR1 and CDR2 are LNHNV and YYDKDF (reference sequence). The CDR3 DNA reads TGTGCCACCAGCAGGATAGGGGAAGGCTATGGCTACACCTTC. Translation: CATSRIGEGYGYTF.

The rearrangement uses TRBV5-1 and TRBJ1-2, with D possibly matching TRBD1 (5 bases). The V gene lost 0 bases and the J gene lost 1 base, with 16 bases spanning the gap. Germline CDR1 and CDR2: SGHRS and YFSETQ. The CDR3 runs 17 residues. Here the CDR3 DNA reads TGCGCCAGCAGCTTGGATGGCAGCCGGCAGGGTAACTATGGCTACACCTTC. Residues: CASSLDGSRQGNYGYTF. Full variable domain (outside the CDR3, taken from reference TRBV5-1 and TRBJ1-2): KAGVTQTPRYLIKTRGQQVTLSCSPISGHRSVSWYQQTPGQGLQFLFEYFSETQRNKGNFPGRFSGRQFSNSRSEMNVSTLELGDSALYLCASSLDGSRQGNYGYTFGSGTRLTVV.

This clone appeared a few times. The V and J genes are TRBV25-1 and TRBJ1-6, with D possibly matching TRBD1 (6 bases). The CDR3 contains 14 residues. Looked up from germline, CDR1 is MGHDK and CDR2 is SYGVNS. V lost 4 bases to trimming and J lost 7 bases, with 11 bases between them. The CDR3 DNA reads TGTGCCAGCAGTGTTGGGGGCCTGAATTCACCCCTCCACTTT. It specifies CASSVGGLNSPLHF. The full variable domain, in which reference TRBV25-1 and TRBJ1-6 provide the parts outside the CDR3, is EADIYQTPRYLVIGTGKKITLECSQTMGHDKMYWYQQDPGMELHLIHYSYGVNSTEKGDLSSESTVSRIRTEHFPLTLESARPSHTSQYLCASSVGGLNSPLHFGNGTRLTVT.

The chain uses TRBV6-2 or TRBV6-3 and TRBJ2-2; 11 nucleotides line up with TRBD1. Germline CDR1 and CDR2: MNHEY and SVGEGT. The CDR3 is 20 residues long. The ends lost 5 bases at V and 6 bases at J; junction bases unmatched: 20. The CDR3 reads CASSRAPRPGQGEGAGELFF. The CDR3 bases are TGTGCCAGCAGTCGCGCCCCTCGCCCGGGACAGGGGGAGGGAGCCGGGGAGCTGTTTTTT.

This clone has a handful of counts. The rearrangement joins TRBV11-2 to TRBJ1-2, with 7 bases matching TRBD1. The CDR3 is made up of 14 amino acids. The V gene's germline CDR1 is SGHAT and CDR2 FQNNGV. The trim removed 4 bases at V and 4 bases at J, leaving 6 bases unmatched. As DNA, the CDR3 is TGTGCCAGCAGCTCGGGGACAGTTATCTATGGCTACACCTTC. It translates to CASSSGTVIYGYTF.

V gene TRBV9 combines with J gene TRBJ2-1; 8 bases fit TRBD1. The CDR3 runs to 19 residues. The germline V gene has CDR1 SGDLS and CDR2 YYNGEE. After removal of 3 bases from V and 2 bases from J, the junction contained 16 bases not matched to a gene. The CDR3 here is CASSARDRRTYSAYNEQFF. The DNA of the CDR3 is TGTGCCAGCAGCGCCAGGGACAGGCGGACATATAGCGCCTACAATGAGCAGTTCTTC.